This TCR beta chain was sequenced in a study of neurological immune-mediated disorders. Findings and limits, study-wide: Expanded clones shared no CDR3 amino acid sequences across subjects, suggesting private repertoires in all groups. The repertoires of 18 of 34 multiple sclerosis patients fell into one related-CDR3 cluster (a possible signature) under phylogenetic grouping.

Worth noting for this clonotype: Its antigen is currently unknown.

Synthesis of cDNA used 5'RACE (with 10-nucleotide random UMIs). One entry per CDR3 protein, called by TCRdb with MiXCR from the 5' RACE reads. This table holds fewer than 85,000 distinct CDR3 sequences, roughly 3.9% found once. The ends were cut back, 5 bases at V and 6 bases at J, with 13 bases in the middle. The CDR3 spans 13 residues. CDR1 and CDR2 (germline): SEHNR, FQNEAQ (reference sequence). Unsorted libraries were derived from 2 million PBMCs stored at -80 C. The TCR comes from a young man with multiple sclerosis. The sample comprised PBMCs. This chain uses TRBV7-9 with TRBJ1-1, with unresolved D. CDR3 residues: CASSPAVAPEAFF. Here the CDR3 DNA reads TGTGCCAGCAGCCCCGCCGTAGCCCCTGAAGCTTTCTTT. The full variable domain, its missing parts supplied by reference TRBV7-9 and TRBJ1-1, is DTGVSQNPRHKITKRGQNVTFRCDPISEHNRLYWYRQTLGQGPEFLTYFQNEAQLEKSRLLSDRFSAERPKGSFSTLEIQRTEQGDSAMYLCASSPAVAPEAFFGQGTRLTVV.